This is a list of T cell receptor beta chains from one sample in a study of T-cell reconstitution after alpha-beta-depleted transplantation in children. TCRdb reanalysed the PCR reads using MiXCR and keeps one entry per CDR3 protein. The sample includes some 310,000 distinct CDR3 sequences, 23% of them seen just once. The source was PBMCs, mostly from graft donor cells, collected 180 days after TCRalphabeta/CD19-depleted stem cell transplant. Receptor source: a male patient between 10 and 17 years old who had a stem cell transplant for acute lymphoblastic leukemia, so the T cells may come from the graft donor. CDR3s include the opening cysteine and the closing phenylalanine or tryptophan. A D gene is named only where the DNA matches it firmly. Only part of the rows carry a size: once, few, many, or a class if the clone is expanded.

size	V	J	D	CDR3	DNA
few	TRBV29-1	TRBJ1-2	NA	CSVEDRENYGYTF	TGCAGCGTTGAAGACAGAGAGAACTATGGCTACACCTTC
few	TRBV21-1	TRBJ1-3	NA	CASSEPAGVNGTIYF	TGTGCCAGCTCCGAGCCGGCAGGGGTTAACGGGACCATATATTTT
NA	TRBV5-6	TRBJ2-2	NA	CASSFGLIPQMNTGELFF	TGTGCCAGCAGCTTCGGGCTCATCCCCCAAATGAACACCGGGGAGCTGTTTTTT
many	TRBV12-3/TRBV12-4	TRBJ2-2	NA	CASSLLGGSNGELFF	TGTGCCAGCAGCCTTCTGGGGGGAAGTAACGGGGAGCTGTTTTTT
NA	TRBV5-1	TRBJ2-1	NA	CASSLEGPWGNEQFF	TGCGCCAGCAGCTTGGAAGGTCCCTGGGGCAATGAGCAGTTCTTC
NA	TRBV7-3	TRBJ2-7	TRBD1	CASSLAGQGKQYF	TGTGCCAGCAGCTTAGCGGGACAGGGCAAGCAGTACTTC
NA	TRBV20-1	TRBJ2-3	NA	CSARATRGIGDTQYF	TGCAGTGCTAGAGCTACTAGAGGGATAGGGGATACGCAGTATTTT
few	TRBV5-4	TRBJ1-1	NA	CASNMGGTEAFF	TGTGCCAGCAACATGGGAGGGACTGAAGCTTTCTTT
few	TRBV7-2	TRBJ2-7	NA	CASSSIGSPPYEQYF	TGTGCCAGCAGCTCAATAGGGTCCCCCCCCTACGAGCAGTACTTC
few	TRBV5-1	TRBJ2-2	NA	CASSLGYRANTGELFF	TGCGCCAGCAGCTTGGGTTACAGGGCGAACACCGGGGAGCTGTTTTTT
NA	TRBV6-1	TRBJ2-7	TRBD2	CASNPGLGAFGEQYF	TGTGCCAGCAATCCGGGACTAGGGGCTTTCGGCGAGCAGTACTTC
many	TRBV7-3	TRBJ2-3	NA	CASSPSGTDTQYF	TGTGCCAGCAGCCCGTCGGGCACAGATACGCAGTATTTT
few	TRBV20-1	TRBJ2-7	TRBD2	CSALTRTSGRARDEQYF	TGCAGTGCTTTGACCCGGACTAGCGGGAGGGCCAGAGACGAGCAGTACTTC
NA	TRBV12-3/TRBV12-4	TRBJ1-5	NA	CASSFLVGQKINQPQHF	TGTGCCAGCAGTTTTTTAGTCGGGCAGAAGATTAATCAGCCCCAGCATTTT
few	TRBV5-1	TRBJ2-1	NA	CASSLPNSYNEQFF	TGCGCCAGCAGCTTACCGAACTCCTACAATGAGCAGTTCTTC
few	TRBV20-1	TRBJ1-1	NA	CSVGGRGRTEAFF	TGCAGTGTAGGCGGGCGGGGGCGAACTGAAGCTTTCTTT
NA	TRBV4-1	TRBJ2-7	NA	CASTQMTTGLYEQYF	TGCGCCAGCACCCAAATGACTACCGGTCTTTACGAGCAGTACTTC
NA	TRBV9	TRBJ1-2	TRBD1	CASSTLRDSYYGYTF	TGTGCCAGCAGCACCCTCCGGGACAGTTACTATGGCTACACCTTC
NA	TRBV4-1	TRBJ2-1	NA	CASSQAQGWYNEQFF	TGCGCCAGCAGCCAAGCCCAGGGGTGGTACAATGAGCAGTTCTTC
few	TRBV7-3	TRBJ2-7	TRBD2	CASSFPGGRQYF	TGTGCCAGCAGCTTCCCCGGGGGGAGGCAGTACTTC
NA	TRBV25-1	TRBJ2-3	NA	CASSGELLSDTQYF	TGTGCCAGCAGTGGGGAACTCCTTTCGGATACGCAGTATTTT
few	TRBV9	TRBJ1-5	NA	CASSVGGTYQPQHF	TGTGCCAGCAGCGTAGGCGGGACTTATCAGCCCCAGCATTTT
NA	TRBV20-1	TRBJ2-3	NA	CSARSAGRGRGDTQYF	TGCAGTGCTAGATCGGCGGGTAGGGGACGGGGAGATACGCAGTATTTT
few	TRBV5-1	TRBJ1-2	TRBD1	CASSLNRGTNYGYTF	TGCGCCAGCAGCTTGAACAGGGGAACTAACTATGGCTACACCTTC
few	TRBV5-1	TRBJ2-2	NA	CASSLEQYYTGELFF	TGCGCCAGCAGCTTGGAACAGTATTACACCGGGGAGCTGTTTTTT
NA	TRBV20-1	TRBJ2-7	NA	CSARRPPYEQYF	TGCAGTGCTAGACGTCCGCCCTACGAGCAGTACTTC
once	TRBV2	TRBJ2-7	NA	CASSETGTHSSYEQYF	TGTGCCAGCAGTGAAACCGGGACGCATAGCTCCTACGAGCAGTACTTC
NA	TRBV5-1	TRBJ1-5	TRBD1	CASSPQGYAQPQHF	TGCGCCAGCAGCCCACAGGGGTATGCTCAGCCCCAGCATTTT
few	TRBV6-1	TRBJ1-2	TRBD1	CASSEAVGQGSGYTF	TGTGCCAGCAGTGAAGCGGTGGGACAGGGCTCTGGCTACACCTTC
few	TRBV5-1	TRBJ2-7	NA	CASSSRTPNYEQYF	TGCGCCAGCAGCTCCAGGACGCCGAACTACGAGCAGTACTTC
NA	TRBV5-1	TRBJ2-5	NA	CASSLRLLRVDQETQYF	TGCGCCAGCAGCTTGCGTTTGCTAAGGGTAGACCAAGAGACCCAGTACTTC
NA	TRBV18	TRBJ1-3	NA	CASSPGISGNTIYF	TGTGCCAGCTCACCCGGGATCTCTGGAAACACCATATATTTT
few	TRBV20-1	TRBJ2-7	TRBD1	CSAPAYRGLYEQYF	TGCAGTGCTCCGGCCTACAGGGGCCTTTACGAGCAGTACTTC
few	TRBV20-1	TRBJ2-1	NA	CSARQVIEQFF	TGCAGTGCACGACAGGTAATTGAGCAGTTCTTC
NA	TRBV5-1	TRBJ2-5	NA	CASSPGGLSGSYKETQYF	TGCGCCAGCAGCCCAGGCGGGCTATCCGGGTCGTATAAAGAGACCCAGTACTTC
many	TRBV12-3/TRBV12-4	TRBJ2-6	TRBD1	CASRPDRAGANVLTF	TGTGCCAGCAGACCCGACAGGGCTGGGGCCAACGTCCTGACTTTC
NA	TRBV6-1	TRBJ1-2	TRBD1	CASSLGPRDSFNYGYTF	TGTGCCAGCAGCCTAGGCCCAAGGGACAGCTTTAACTATGGCTACACCTTC
NA	TRBV12-3/TRBV12-4	TRBJ1-6	NA	CASRTPGGGLNSPLHF	TGTGCCAGCAGGACGCCGGGTGGGGGTTTGAATTCACCCCTCCACTTT
few	TRBV5-6	TRBJ1-5	TRBD1	CASSPSRARGVQPQHF	TGTGCCAGCAGCCCCAGCAGGGCCAGGGGGGTTCAGCCCCAGCATTTT
NA	TRBV29-1	TRBJ1-1	NA	CSVDFGPEEAFF	TGCAGCGTTGATTTCGGACCGGAGGAAGCTTTCTTT
once	TRBV7-8	TRBJ2-7	NA	CASSSSRPLLRAGRGQYF	TGTGCCAGCAGCTCCTCACGGCCCCTCCTACGAGCAGGTCGGGGACAGTACTTC
few	TRBV28	TRBJ2-5	NA	CASSELALQETQYF	TGTGCCAGCAGTGAACTAGCACTCCAAGAGACCCAGTACTTC
few	TRBV7-3	TRBJ2-5	TRBD2	CASSLGLAEEETQYF	TGTGCCAGCAGCTTAGGACTAGCGGAGGAAGAGACCCAGTACTTC
few	TRBV6-1	TRBJ2-1	NA	CASSETPMLVRDEQFF	TGTGCCAGCAGTGAAACCCCCATGCTAGTTCGAGATGAGCAGTTCTTC
NA	TRBV11-1	TRBJ2-1	TRBD2	CASSSWKSGRGNEQFF	TGTGCCAGCAGCTCCTGGAAAAGCGGGAGAGGGAATGAGCAGTTCTTC
NA	TRBV20-1	TRBJ1-2	NA	CSAKRDIYPSSYGYTF	TGCAGTGCCAAGAGGGACATATACCCATCTAGCTATGGCTACACCTTC
NA	TRBV24-1	TRBJ2-7	TRBD1	CATSGAGQGAYEQYF	TGTGCCACCAGTGGGGCCGGACAGGGGGCCTACGAGCAGTACTTC
few	TRBV7-2	TRBJ1-1	TRBD1	CASSDRTGQNTEAFF	TGTGCCAGCAGCGACCGGACAGGGCAGAACACTGAAGCTTTCTTT
NA	TRBV3-1	TRBJ1-4	NA	CASSQDETAPNEKLFF	TGTGCCAGCAGCCAAGATGAGACAGCCCCTAATGAAAAACTGTTTTTT
few	TRBV5-6	TRBJ2-3	NA	CASSFTGRRNTDTQYF	TGTGCCAGCAGCTTTACAGGGAGAAGGAACACAGATACGCAGTATTTT
NA	TRBV6-1	TRBJ2-7	NA	CASRARESYEQYF	TGTGCCAGCAGAGCCCGGGAGTCCTACGAGCAGTACTTC
NA	TRBV7-3	TRBJ2-7	TRBD1	CASSPSGQGLIYEQYF	TGTGCCAGCAGCCCGTCGGGACAGGGGCTAATCTACGAGCAGTACTTC
few	TRBV15	TRBJ1-6	NA	CATSRDQGSSPYNSPLHF	TGTGCCACCAGCAGAGATCAGGGCAGCTCACCTTATAATTCACCCCTCCACTTT
NA	TRBV7-6	TRBJ2-7	TRBD2	CASSLVPSGSQYEQYF	TGTGCCAGCAGCTTAGTGCCTAGCGGGAGTCAATACGAGCAGTACTTC
few	TRBV18	TRBJ2-3	NA	CASSPRSLTDTQYF	TGTGCCAGCTCACCACGTAGTCTCACAGATACGCAGTATTTT
NA	TRBV7-4	TRBJ2-2	TRBD2	CATSLTRTSGRGSGELFF	TGTGCCACCAGCTTAACGCGGACTAGCGGGAGAGGGAGCGGGGAGCTGTTTTTT
NA	TRBV4-1	TRBJ2-1	NA	CASSRIRGGVTYNEQFF	TGCGCCAGCAGCCGAATTAGAGGGGGAGTTACCTACAATGAGCAGTTCTTC
NA	TRBV12-3/TRBV12-4	TRBJ1-2	TRBD1	CASSSHRGRDGYTF	TGTGCCAGCAGTTCTCATAGGGGGCGAGATGGCTACACCTTC